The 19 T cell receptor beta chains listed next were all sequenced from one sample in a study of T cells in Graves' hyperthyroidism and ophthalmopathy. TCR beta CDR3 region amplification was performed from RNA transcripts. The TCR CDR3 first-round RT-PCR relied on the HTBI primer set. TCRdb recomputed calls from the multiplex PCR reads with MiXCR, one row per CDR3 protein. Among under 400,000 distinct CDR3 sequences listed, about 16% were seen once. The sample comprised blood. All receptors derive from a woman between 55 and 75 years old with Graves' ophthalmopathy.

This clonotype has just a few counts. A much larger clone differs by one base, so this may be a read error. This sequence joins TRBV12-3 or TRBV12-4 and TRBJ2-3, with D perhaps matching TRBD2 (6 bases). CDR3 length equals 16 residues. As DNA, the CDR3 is TGTGCCGGCAGCACATTGGGGCTCGGGGGTTCCGATACGCAGTATTTT. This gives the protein CAGSTLGLGGSDTQYF.

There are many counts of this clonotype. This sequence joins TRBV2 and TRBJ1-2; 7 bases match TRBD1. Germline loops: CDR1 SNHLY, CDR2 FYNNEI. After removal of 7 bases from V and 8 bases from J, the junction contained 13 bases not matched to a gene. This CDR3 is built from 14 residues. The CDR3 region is CASKTGIGPAGYTF. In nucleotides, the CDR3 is TGTGCCAGCAAGACAGGGATAGGTCCGGCCGGCTACACCTTC.

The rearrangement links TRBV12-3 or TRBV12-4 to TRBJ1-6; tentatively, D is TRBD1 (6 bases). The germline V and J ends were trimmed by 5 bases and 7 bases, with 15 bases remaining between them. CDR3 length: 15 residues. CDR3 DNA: TGTGCCAGCAGTCCGGAGACAGGCTACAATTCACCCCTCCACTTT. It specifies CASSPETGYNSPLHF.

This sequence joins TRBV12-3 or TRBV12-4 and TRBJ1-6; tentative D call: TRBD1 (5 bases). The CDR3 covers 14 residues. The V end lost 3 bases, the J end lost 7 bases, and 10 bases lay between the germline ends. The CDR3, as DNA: TGTGCCAGCAGTTTTGGGGCAAACAATTCACCCCTCCACTTT. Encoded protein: CASSFGANNSPLHF.

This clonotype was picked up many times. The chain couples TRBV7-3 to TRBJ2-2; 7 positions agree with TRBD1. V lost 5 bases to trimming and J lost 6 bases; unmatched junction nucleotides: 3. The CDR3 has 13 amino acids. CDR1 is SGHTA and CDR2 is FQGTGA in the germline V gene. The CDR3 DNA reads TGTGCCAGCAGCACAGACAGGGCCGGGGAGCTGTTTTTT. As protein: CASSTDRAGELFF.

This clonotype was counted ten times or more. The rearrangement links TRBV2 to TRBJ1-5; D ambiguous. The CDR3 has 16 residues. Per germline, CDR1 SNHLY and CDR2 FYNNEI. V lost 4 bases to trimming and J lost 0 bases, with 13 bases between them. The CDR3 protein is CASSVGFVDSNQPQHF. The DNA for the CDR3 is TGTGCCAGCAGTGTGGGATTTGTGGATAGCAATCAGCCCCAGCATTTT.

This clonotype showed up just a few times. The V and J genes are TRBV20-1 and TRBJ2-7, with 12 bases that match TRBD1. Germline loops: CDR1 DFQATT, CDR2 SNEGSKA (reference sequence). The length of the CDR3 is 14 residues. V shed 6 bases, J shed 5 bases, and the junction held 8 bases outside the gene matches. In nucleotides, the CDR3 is TGCAGTGCCTACGGGACAGGGGGCTGGAACGAGCAGTACTTC. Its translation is CSAYGTGGWNEQYF.

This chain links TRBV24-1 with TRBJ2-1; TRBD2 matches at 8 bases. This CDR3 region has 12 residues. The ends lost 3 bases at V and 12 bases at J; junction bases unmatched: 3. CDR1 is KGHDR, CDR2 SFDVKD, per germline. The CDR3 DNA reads TGTGCCACCAGTGATGTCGCGGGAGGGCAGTTCTTC. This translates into CATSDVAGGQFF.

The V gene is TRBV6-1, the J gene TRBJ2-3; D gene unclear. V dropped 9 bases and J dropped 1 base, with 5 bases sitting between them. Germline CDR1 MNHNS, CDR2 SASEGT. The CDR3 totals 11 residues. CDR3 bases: TGTGCCAGGCCCCGCACAGATACGCAGTATTTT. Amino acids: CARPRTDTQYF.

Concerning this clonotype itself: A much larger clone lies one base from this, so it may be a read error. CDR3 protein: CASSLGTRRGTQYF. Here the CDR3 DNA reads TGTGCCAGCAGTTTGGGGACTCGGAGGGGTACGCAGTATTTT. The chain recombines TRBV28 with TRBJ2-3, with D perhaps TRBD2 (6 bases). V shed 3 bases and J shed 8 bases, with 15 bases lying between them. CDR3 length equals 14 residues. The V gene's germline CDR1 is MDHEN and CDR2 SYDVKM.

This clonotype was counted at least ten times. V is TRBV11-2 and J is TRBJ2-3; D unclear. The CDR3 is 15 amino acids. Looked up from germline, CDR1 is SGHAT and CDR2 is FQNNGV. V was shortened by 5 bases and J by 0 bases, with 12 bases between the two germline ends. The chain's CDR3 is CASSPRLGSTDTQYF. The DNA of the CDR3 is TGTGCCAGCAGCCCCCGTTTAGGTAGCACAGATACGCAGTATTTT.

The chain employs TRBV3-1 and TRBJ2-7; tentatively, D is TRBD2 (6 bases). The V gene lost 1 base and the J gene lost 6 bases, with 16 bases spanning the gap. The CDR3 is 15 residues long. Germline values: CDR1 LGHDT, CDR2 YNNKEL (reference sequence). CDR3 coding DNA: TGTGCCAGCAGCCAAGGGGTGGGGGGTAAGGGCGAGCAGTACTTC. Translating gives CASSQGVGGKGEQYF.

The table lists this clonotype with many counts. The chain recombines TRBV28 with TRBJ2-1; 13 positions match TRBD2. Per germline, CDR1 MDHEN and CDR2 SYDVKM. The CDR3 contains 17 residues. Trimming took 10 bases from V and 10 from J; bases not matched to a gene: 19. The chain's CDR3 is CANGERRQTSGRGEQFF. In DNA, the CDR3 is TGTGCCAACGGGGAGAGGCGCCAAACTAGCGGGAGGGGGGAGCAGTTCTTC.

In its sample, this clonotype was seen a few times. CDR3 nucleotides: TGCGCCAGCAGCACAGGACAGGGAGGGGAAGAGACCCAGTACTTC. It specifies CASSTGQGGEETQYF. This chain joins TRBV5-1 and TRBJ2-5, with TRBD1 as a possible D gene (8 bases). The CDR3 length is 15 residues. Trimming took 4 bases from V and 3 from J, leaving 16 bases between them. The germline gives CDR1 SGHRS, CDR2 YFSETQ.

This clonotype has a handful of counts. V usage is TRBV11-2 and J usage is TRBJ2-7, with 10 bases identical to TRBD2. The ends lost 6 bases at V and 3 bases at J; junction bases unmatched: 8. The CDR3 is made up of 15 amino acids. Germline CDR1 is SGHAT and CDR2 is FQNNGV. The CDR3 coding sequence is TGTGCCAGCAGGACCCCCGGGACTAGCGACTACGAGCAGTACTTC. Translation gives CASRTPGTSDYEQYF.

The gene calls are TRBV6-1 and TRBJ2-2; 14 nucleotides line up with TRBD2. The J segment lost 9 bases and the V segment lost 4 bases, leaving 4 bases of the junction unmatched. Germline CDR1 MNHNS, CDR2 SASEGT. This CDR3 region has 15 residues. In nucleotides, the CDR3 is TGTGCCAGCAGTGCCGGGACTAGCGGGAGCAGGGAGCTGTTTTTT. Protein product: CASSAGTSGSRELFF.

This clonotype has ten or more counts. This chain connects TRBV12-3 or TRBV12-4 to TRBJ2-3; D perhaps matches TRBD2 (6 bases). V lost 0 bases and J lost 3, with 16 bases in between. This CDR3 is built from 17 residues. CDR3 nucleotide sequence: TGTGCCAGCAGTTTAGCGCTGGTTACGGGGAGGACAGATACGCAGTATTTT. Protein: CASSLALVTGRTDTQYF.

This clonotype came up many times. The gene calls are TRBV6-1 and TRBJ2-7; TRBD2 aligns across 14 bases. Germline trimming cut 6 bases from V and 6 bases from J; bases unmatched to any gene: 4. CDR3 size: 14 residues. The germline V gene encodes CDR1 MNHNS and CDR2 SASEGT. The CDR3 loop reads CASRTSGRAGEQYF. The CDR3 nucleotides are TGTGCCAGCAGGACTAGCGGGAGGGCCGGCGAGCAGTACTTC.

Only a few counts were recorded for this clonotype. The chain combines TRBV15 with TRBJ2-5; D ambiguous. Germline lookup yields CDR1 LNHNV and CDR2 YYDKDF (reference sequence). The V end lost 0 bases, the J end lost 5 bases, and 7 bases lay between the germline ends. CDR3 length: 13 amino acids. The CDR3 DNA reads TGTGCCACCAGCAGAGATGACATGGAGACCCAGTACTTC. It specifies CATSRDDMETQYF.